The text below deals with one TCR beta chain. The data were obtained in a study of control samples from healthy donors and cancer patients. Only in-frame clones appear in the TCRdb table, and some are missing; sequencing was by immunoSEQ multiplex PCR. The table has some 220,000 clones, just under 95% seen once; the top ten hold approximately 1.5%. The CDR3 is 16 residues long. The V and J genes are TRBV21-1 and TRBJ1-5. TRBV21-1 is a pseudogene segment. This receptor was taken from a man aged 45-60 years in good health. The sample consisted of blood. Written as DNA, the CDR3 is TGTGCCAGCAGCAAAGCGCGGGCTAACGATTATCAGCCCCAGCATTTT. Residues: CASSKARANDYQPQHF.